This is a list of T cell receptor beta chains from one sample in a study of blood T cells in healthy people across ages. TCRdb redid the calling of the 5' RACE reads with MiXCR, one entry per CDR3 protein. This table has fewer than 2,000,000 distinct CDR3 sequences, 30% to 40% appearing once. The sample was blood. Every receptor here comes from a woman aged 25 to 39 in good health. Each CDR3 is given with its conserved first and last residue. D genes are given only for firm matches. Clone size appears in some rows only: once, few, many, or a class for an expanded clone.

j_call | v_call | cdr3_length | clone_size | d_call | cdr3_aa | cdr3_nt
TRBJ1-2 | TRBV6-5 | 15 | NA | TRBD1 | CTSSWTGEPVYGYTF | TGTACCAGCAGTTGGACAGGGGAACCGGTCTATGGCTACACCTTC
TRBJ2-1 | TRBV7-9 | 13 | NA | NA | CASSLGSSVEQFF | TGTGCCAGCAGCTTAGGGAGTAGCGTTGAGCAGTTCTTC
TRBJ2-3 | TRBV10-3 | 14 | NA | NA | CAIRQGIDADTQYF | TGTGCCATCCGCCAGGGGATTGATGCAGATACGCAGTATTTT
TRBJ1-1 | TRBV28 | 11 | few | NA | CATGENTEAFF | TGTGCCACGGGGGAGAACACTGAAGCTTTCTTT
TRBJ2-1 | TRBV4-1 | 15 | few | NA | CASSQLGGISNEQFF | TGCGCCAGCAGCCAACTTGGCGGTATCTCCAATGAGCAGTTCTTC
TRBJ1-2 | TRBV5-1 | 14 | few | TRBD1 | CASSTTGEGYGYTF | TGCGCCAGCAGCACTACAGGGGAGGGCTATGGCTACACCTTC
TRBJ2-7 | TRBV27 | 15 | NA | NA | CASSARGPSSYEQYF | TGTGCCAGCAGTGCGAGGGGCCCGAGCTCCTACGAGCAGTACTTC
TRBJ2-7 | TRBV30 | 13 | NA | NA | CAWSTGTTYEQYF | TGTGCCTGGAGTACCGGGACCACCTACGAGCAGTACTTC
TRBJ2-7 | TRBV20-1 | 11 | few | NA | CSASMAPEQYF | TGCAGTGCTAGTATGGCGCCCGAGCAGTACTTC
TRBJ1-5 | TRBV12-3/TRBV12-4 | 14 | few | NA | CASSPSGERQPQHF | TGTGCCAGCAGTCCCTCAGGGGAACGGCAGCCCCAGCATTTT
TRBJ2-7 | TRBV28 | 12 | few | NA | CASLQGPYEQYF | TGTGCCAGTCTACAGGGCCCCTACGAGCAGTACTTC
TRBJ1-6 | TRBV7-9 | 14 | NA | NA | CASSPGREYSPLHF | TGTGCCAGCAGCCCGGGGAGGGAGTATTCACCCCTCCACTTT
TRBJ2-1 | TRBV27 | 15 | few | TRBD2 | CASSSRLAGLNEQFF | TGTGCCAGCAGTTCCCGACTAGCGGGGCTGAATGAGCAGTTCTTC
TRBJ2-3 | TRBV2 | 14 | NA | NA | CASSAPGNTDTQYF | TGTGCCAGCAGTGCCCCGGGTAACACAGATACGCAGTATTTT
TRBJ1-1 | TRBV27 | 14 | NA | NA | CASSLGHSNTEAFF | TGTGCCAGCTCCCTGGGACACTCGAACACTGAAGCTTTCTTT